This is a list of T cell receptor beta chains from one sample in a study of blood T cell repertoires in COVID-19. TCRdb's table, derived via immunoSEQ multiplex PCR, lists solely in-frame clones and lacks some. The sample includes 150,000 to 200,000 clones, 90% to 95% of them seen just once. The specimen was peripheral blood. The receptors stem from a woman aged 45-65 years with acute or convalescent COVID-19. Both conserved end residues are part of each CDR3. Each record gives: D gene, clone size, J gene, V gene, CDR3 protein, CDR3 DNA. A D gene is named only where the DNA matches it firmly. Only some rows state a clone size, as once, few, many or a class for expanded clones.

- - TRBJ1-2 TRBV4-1 CASSQEASLYGYTF TGCGCCAGCAGCCAAGAGGCCAGTCTCTATGGCTACACCTTC
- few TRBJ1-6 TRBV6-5 CASRSGLRDSPLHF TGTGCCAGCAGGTCGGGACTGCGCGATTCACCCCTCCACTTT
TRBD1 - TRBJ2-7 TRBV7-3 CASSPRQGGEQYF TGTGCCAGCAGCCCAAGACAGGGCGGCGAGCAGTACTTC
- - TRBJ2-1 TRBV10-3 CAISNGADNEQFF TGTGCCATCAGTAATGGGGCCGACAATGAGCAGTTCTTC
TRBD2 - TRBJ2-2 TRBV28 CASSLSGGSTGELFF TGTGCCAGCAGTTTGTCGGGGGGGAGCACCGGGGAGCTGTTTTTT
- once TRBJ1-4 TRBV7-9 CASSTRPLDRLVVEKLFF TGTGCCAGCAGCACAAGACCCCTAGACAGGCTGGTAGTTGAAAAACTGTTTTTT
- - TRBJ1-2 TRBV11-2 CASSLAWALGGYTF TGTGCCAGCAGCTTAGCTTGGGCCCTCGGTGGCTACACCTTC
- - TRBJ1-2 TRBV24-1 CATSPGYGYTF TGTGCCACCAGTCCAGGCTATGGCTACACCTTC
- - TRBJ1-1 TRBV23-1 CASSQSSTVQATEAFF TGCGCCAGCAGTCAATCGTCAACGGTTCAGGCCACTGAAGCTTTCTTT
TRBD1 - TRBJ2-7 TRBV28 CASSPPGTGGYEQYF TGTGCCAGCAGTCCCCCAGGGACAGGGGGCTACGAGCAGTACTTC
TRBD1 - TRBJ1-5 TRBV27 CASSLSSGQLSGGVNQPQHF TGTGCCAGCAGTTTATCGTCCGGCCAATTGTCAGGGGGTGTTAATCAGCCCCAGCATTTT
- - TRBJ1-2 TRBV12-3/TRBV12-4 CASSERYGYTF TGTGCCAGCAGTGAGCGTTATGGCTACACCTTC
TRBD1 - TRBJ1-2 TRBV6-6 CASSYPETGTGYTF TGTGCCAGCAGTTACCCGGAGACAGGGACTGGCTACACCTTC
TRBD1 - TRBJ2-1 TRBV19 CASSPGQGGYNEQFF TGTGCCAGTAGTCCCGGACAGGGTGGCTACAATGAGCAGTTCTTC
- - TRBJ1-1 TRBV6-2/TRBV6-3 CASSYSTRRFEAFF TGTGCCAGCAGTTACTCTACCAGAAGATTTGAAGCTTTCTTT
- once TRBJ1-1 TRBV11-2 CASSFVGIGAFF TGTGCCAGCAGCTTCGTGGGCATTGGAGCTTTCTTT
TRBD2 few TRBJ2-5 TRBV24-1 CATGGTSSSETQYF TGTGCCACCGGAGGGACTAGCTCATCGGAGACCCAGTACTTC
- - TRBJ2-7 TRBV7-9 CASSSSGGGEQYF TGTGCCAGCAGCTCCTCCGGCGGCGGGGAGCAGTACTTC
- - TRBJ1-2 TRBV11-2 CASSLGRNLGYTF TGTGCCAGCAGCTTAGGCAGAAACCTTGGCTACACCTTC
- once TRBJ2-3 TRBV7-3 CASSPGQEDTQYF TGTGCCAGCAGCCCAGGGCAAGAGGATACGCAGTATTTT
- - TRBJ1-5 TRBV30 CAWSPQTSQPQHF TGTGCCTGGAGTCCCCAGACAAGTCAGCCCCAGCATTTT
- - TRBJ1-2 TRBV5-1 CASSLAEINYGYTF TGCGCCAGCAGCTTGGCCGAGATTAACTATGGCTACACCTTC
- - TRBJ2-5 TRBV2 CASSDLQQETQYF TGTGCCAGCAGTGATTTACAGCAAGAGACCCAGTACTTC
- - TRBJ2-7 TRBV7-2 CASSLALSGSSYEQYF TGTGCCAGCAGCTTAGCGCTAAGCGGAAGCTCCTACGAGCAGTACTTC
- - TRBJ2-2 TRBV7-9 CASSYSASYTGELFF TGTGCCAGCAGCTATAGCGCTAGCTACACCGGGGAGCTGTTTTTT
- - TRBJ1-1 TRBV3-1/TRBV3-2 CASSQLNTEAFF TGTGCCAGCAGCCAACTTAACACTGAAGCTTTCTTT
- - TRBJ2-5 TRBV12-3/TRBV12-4 CASSLGLQETQYF TGTGCCAGCAGTTTAGGGCTCCAAGAGACCCAGTACTTC
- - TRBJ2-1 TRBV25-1 CASSEQGNEQFF TGTGCCAGCAGTGAACAGGGTAATGAGCAGTTCTTC
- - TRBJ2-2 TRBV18 CASSLDRFNTGELFF TGTGCCAGCTCGCTCGACAGGTTTAACACCGGGGAGCTGTTTTTT
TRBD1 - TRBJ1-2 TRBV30 CAWRRQGVVDGYTF TGTGCCTGGAGGAGACAGGGAGTAGTAGATGGCTACACCTTC
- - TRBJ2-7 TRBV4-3 CASSQDQEQGYEQYF TGCGCCAGCAGCCAAGATCAGGAACAGGGTTACGAGCAGTACTTC
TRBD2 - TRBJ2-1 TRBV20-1 CSATDGGRYNEQFF TGCAGTGCTACTGACGGCGGGAGGTACAATGAGCAGTTCTTC
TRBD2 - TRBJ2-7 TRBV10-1 CASSVGGSEQYF TGCGCCAGCAGTGTGGGGGGGTCGGAGCAGTACTTC
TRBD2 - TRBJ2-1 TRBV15 CATSRAGGANEQFF TGTGCCACCAGCAGAGCGGGAGGGGCGAATGAGCAGTTCTTC
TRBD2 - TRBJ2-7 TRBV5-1 CASSSRLAGLYEQYF TGCGCCAGCAGCTCCAGACTAGCGGGGTTGTACGAGCAGTACTTC
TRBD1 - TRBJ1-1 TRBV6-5 CASKDTGENTEAFF TGTGCCAGCAAAGACACAGGGGAAAACACTGAAGCTTTCTTT
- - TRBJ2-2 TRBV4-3 CASSQMVGANTGELFF TGCGCCAGCAGCCAAATGGTGGGGGCTAACACCGGGGAGCTGTTTTTT
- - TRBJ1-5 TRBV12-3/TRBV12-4 CASSRQSNQPQHF TGTGCCAGCAGTCGACAGAGCAATCAGCCCCAGCATTTT
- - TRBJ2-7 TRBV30 CAWSTGIGYEQYF TGTGCCTGGAGTACGGGGATTGGGTACGAGCAGTACTTC
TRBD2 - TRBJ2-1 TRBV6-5 CASSYSRTSGTDEQFF TGTGCCAGCAGTTACTCTCGTACTAGCGGGACGGATGAGCAGTTCTTC
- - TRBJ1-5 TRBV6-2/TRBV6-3 CASSFGTLNQPQHF TGTGCCAGCAGTTTTGGGACATTGAATCAGCCCCAGCATTTT
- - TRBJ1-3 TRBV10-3 CAISESKGVGNTIYF TGTGCCATCAGTGAGTCGAAGGGGGTCGGAAACACCATATATTTT
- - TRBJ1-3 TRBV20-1 CSALQGNTIYF TGCAGTGCCCTTCAGGGAAACACCATATATTTT
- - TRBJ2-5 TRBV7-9 CASSYAVGGAKETQYF TGTGCCAGCAGCTATGCTGTAGGGGGTGCGAAAGAGACCCAGTACTTC
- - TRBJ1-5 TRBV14 CASSASDSNQPQHF TGTGCCAGCAGCGCCAGCGACAGTAATCAGCCCCAGCATTTT